Listed below are T cell receptor beta chains from one sample, sequenced in a study of spatial heterogeneity in lung cancer. From the 5' RACE reads, TCRdb called clonotypes with MiXCR, one entry per CDR3 protein. The profile shows approximately 81,000 distinct CDR3 sequences, around 13% of them singletons. Source: PBMCs, taken at surgery. The source is a male donor with early-stage non-small cell lung cancer. The CDR3 runs from the conserved cysteine through the conserved F or W. A D gene is named only where the DNA matches it firmly. Size is stated for part of the rows, as once, few or many counts, or as a class when the clone is expanded.

- TRBJ2-3 TRBV6-1 - CASSEASGESFTDTQYF TGTGCCAGCAGTGAAGCTTCGGGGGAAAGTTTCACAGATACGCAGTATTTT
- TRBJ2-5 TRBV12-3/TRBV12-4 many CASSPRWVADQETQYF TGTGCCAGCAGTCCTAGGTGGGTAGCGGACCAAGAGACCCAGTACTTC
- TRBJ2-3 TRBV4-2 - CASSQEASLPDTQYF TGTGCCAGCAGCCAAGAGGCCTCCCTACCAGATACGCAGTATTTT
TRBD1 TRBJ1-1 TRBV7-3 few CASSLHRGDTEAFF TGTGCCAGCAGCTTACACAGGGGAGACACTGAAGCTTTCTTT
TRBD1 TRBJ1-1 TRBV11-1 - CASSLGGGHTEAFF TGTGCCAGCAGCTTAGGAGGGGGCCACACTGAAGCTTTCTTT
TRBD1 TRBJ1-1 TRBV3-1 few CASSHPGTGSATEAFF TGTGCCAGCAGCCACCCCGGGACAGGGTCGGCCACTGAAGCTTTCTTT
- TRBJ2-2 TRBV29-1 few CSVANTGELFF TGCAGCGTGGCGAACACCGGGGAGCTGTTTTTT
- TRBJ1-5 TRBV23-1 few CASSQSSRGEWYNQPQHF TGCGCCAGCAGTCAATCGTCGAGGGGCGAGTGGTACAATCAGCCCCAGCATTTT
- TRBJ2-3 TRBV7-2 few CASSLGKITDTQYF TGTGCCAGCAGCTTGGGCAAGATCACAGATACGCAGTATTTT
- TRBJ2-3 TRBV29-1 - CSVEVGLWGDTQYF TGCAGCGTTGAAGTTGGGCTTTGGGGAGATACGCAGTATTTT
- TRBJ1-2 TRBV30 few CAWSEGVGIYGYTF TGTGCCTGGAGTGAGGGCGTCGGGATCTATGGCTACACCTTC
TRBD2 TRBJ2-1 TRBV4-2 many CASSQGLAGANEQFF TGTGCCAGCAGCCAGGGACTAGCGGGGGCAAATGAGCAGTTCTTC
- TRBJ2-1 TRBV2 - CASPPGPLSYNEQFF TGTGCCAGCCCTCCGGGTCCCCTATCCTACAATGAGCAGTTCTTC
- TRBJ1-1 TRBV5-1 few CASSLEAGSTEAFF TGCGCCAGCAGCTTGGAGGCAGGGAGCACTGAAGCTTTCTTT
- TRBJ2-7 TRBV29-1 - CSVEVGREQYF TGCAGCGTTGAGGTAGGGCGCGAGCAGTACTTC
TRBD1 TRBJ1-1 TRBV12-3/TRBV12-4 few CASSLAGQGASEAFF TGTGCCAGCAGTTTAGCTGGACAGGGGGCCTCTGAAGCTTTCTTT
TRBD2 TRBJ2-3 TRBV5-1 - CASSLLSGSEDTQYF TGCGCCAGCAGCCTACTGAGCGGGAGTGAAGATACGCAGTATTTT
- TRBJ1-1 TRBV29-1 few CSVEGQHMNTEAFF TGCAGCGTTGAGGGTCAACACATGAACACTGAAGCTTTCTTT
TRBD1 TRBJ2-2 TRBV2 - CASSLDRVGTGELFF TGTGCCAGCAGCCTCGACAGGGTAGGCACCGGGGAGCTGTTTTTT
- TRBJ2-5 TRBV11-2 few CASSGDGGWTQYF TGTGCCAGCAGCGGCGATGGGGGCTGGACCCAGTACTTC
- TRBJ1-2 TRBV19 few CASSSMGFPYGYTF TGTGCCAGCTCCAGTATGGGTTTCCCCTATGGCTACACCTTC
- TRBJ2-7 TRBV7-8 many CASSFYGNEQYF TGTGCCAGCAGCTTTTATGGGAACGAGCAGTACTTC
- TRBJ1-5 TRBV2 few CASNPEGRVNQPQHF TGTGCCAGCAATCCTGAGGGGAGGGTCAATCAGCCCCAGCATTTT
- TRBJ1-1 TRBV11-2 few CASCCVEVEAFF TGTGCCAGCTGCTGTGTAGAGGTGGAAGCTTTCTTT
- TRBJ2-4 TRBV20-1 few CSVLVAKNIQYF TGCAGTGTTTTAGTAGCCAAAAACATTCAGTACTTC
- TRBJ2-5 TRBV7-9 - CASSLAGIVGETQYF TGTGCCAGCAGCTTAGCAGGAATTGTCGGGGAGACCCAGTACTTC
TRBD2 TRBJ2-1 TRBV6-6 - CASSYSSGVGDEQFF TGTGCCAGCAGTTACAGTAGCGGGGTTGGGGATGAGCAGTTCTTC
TRBD2 TRBJ2-1 TRBV12-3/TRBV12-4 few CASSLGTSNEQFF TGTGCCAGCAGTTTAGGGACTAGCAATGAGCAGTTCTTC
- TRBJ1-1 TRBV5-1 few CASSLGEEAFF TGCGCCAGCAGCTTGGGGGAGGAAGCTTTCTTT
- TRBJ2-3 TRBV7-9 - CASTSTVLATDTQYF TGTGCCAGCACCTCCACGGTCCTGGCCACAGATACGCAGTATTTT
- TRBJ2-3 TRBV29-1 - CSVEKAQGSTDTQYF TGCAGCGTTGAAAAGGCGCAGGGGAGCACAGATACGCAGTATTTT
- TRBJ1-6 TRBV5-1 - CASSLGGEPYNSPLHF TGCGCCAGCAGCTTGGGAGGCGAACCCTATAATTCACCCCTCCACTTT
- TRBJ2-2 TRBV27 - CASSLSSYTGELFF TGTGCCAGCAGTTTATCGAGTTACACCGGGGAGCTGTTTTTT
- TRBJ2-3 TRBV6-1 - CASSEAGVTTDTQYF TGTGCCAGCAGTGAAGCGGGGGTAACCACAGATACGCAGTATTTT
- TRBJ2-1 TRBV12-3/TRBV12-4 many CASSPMSGGNEQFF TGTGCCAGCAGTCCTATGTCCGGCGGGAATGAGCAGTTCTTC
- TRBJ1-1 TRBV3-1 few CASSAGLGTEAFF TGTGCCAGCAGTGCAGGGCTTGGGACTGAAGCTTTCTTT
TRBD1 TRBJ2-2 TRBV30 once CAWSAPWDRHTGELFF TGTGCCTGGAGTGCGCCTTGGGACAGACACACCGGGGAGCTTTTTTTT
TRBD1 TRBJ1-5 TRBV19 many CASRQGREPQHF TGTGCCAGTAGACAGGGGAGGGAGCCCCAGCATTTT
- TRBJ1-5 TRBV5-1 many CASSPGDGPPGGPQHF TGCGCCAGCAGCCCCGGGGATGGACCTCCTGGAGGGCCCCAGCATTTT
- TRBJ1-1 TRBV3-1 few CASSLIKAGEAFF TGTGCCAGCAGCCTTATTAAGGCCGGTGAAGCTTTCTTT
TRBD2 TRBJ2-3 TRBV10-3 many CAIIPPTGGQADTQYF TGTGCCATCATCCCCCCAACGGGAGGGCAGGCAGATACGCAGTATTTT
- TRBJ1-3 TRBV19 few CASTQGPFGNTIYF TGTGCCAGCACCCAAGGGCCGTTTGGAAACACCATATATTTT
- TRBJ2-7 TRBV5-4 few CASSLNSGNYEQYF TGTGCCAGCAGCTTGAATTCGGGGAACTACGAGCAGTACTTC
- TRBJ2-3 TRBV5-5 few CASSLGAVGGTDTQYF TGTGCCAGCAGCTTGGGAGCCGTAGGAGGAACAGATACGCAGTATTTT
TRBD1 TRBJ2-1 TRBV7-2 - CASSADRENEQFF TGTGCCAGCAGCGCCGACAGGGAGAATGAGCAGTTCTTC
- TRBJ2-7 TRBV29-1 few CSVDQVGSYEQYF TGCAGCGTTGACCAGGTGGGGTCCTACGAGCAGTACTTC
- TRBJ1-5 TRBV18 - CASSPQYARDGQPQHF TGTGCCAGCTCACCGCAATACGCAAGGGACGGTCAGCCCCAGCATTTT
TRBD2 TRBJ2-1 TRBV4-2 - CASSQGASGGGDEQFF TGTGCCAGCAGCCAAGGGGCTAGCGGGGGCGGAGATGAGCAGTTCTTC
- TRBJ2-1 TRBV10-3 few CAISESKDSYNEQFF TGTGCCATCAGTGAGTCGAAGGACTCTTACAATGAGCAGTTCTTC
TRBD1 TRBJ2-7 TRBV2 few CASREDRGYAYEQYF TGTGCCAGCAGGGAAGACAGGGGGTACGCCTACGAGCAGTACTTC
- TRBJ1-2 TRBV19 few CASSMSNDGNYGYTF TGTGCCAGTAGTATGAGCAACGACGGAAACTATGGCTACACCTTC
- TRBJ2-3 TRBV11-2 - CASSLLVNWDTQYF TGTGCCAGCAGCTTATTGGTCAATTGGGATACGCAGTATTTT
- TRBJ1-6 TRBV20-1 many CSARRSLGRSPLHF TGCAGTGCTCGCCGTTCGCTAGGGCGGTCACCCCTCCACTTT
TRBD2 TRBJ2-3 TRBV29-1 - CSTLAGSTDTQYF TGCAGCACCCTAGCGGGTAGCACAGATACGCAGTATTTT
- TRBJ2-2 TRBV4-1 - CASSQRGTAPRTGELFF TGCGCCAGCAGCCAACGCGGGACAGCTCCCAGAACCGGGGAGCTGTTTTTT